Presented here are 20 T cell receptor beta chains from one specimen sequenced in a study of blood T cell repertoires in COVID-19. Sequencing was performed with immunoSEQ multiplex PCR; in TCRdb, only in-frame clones are kept and a portion is missing. Of about 39,000 clones in the sample, about 94% are singletons; the top ten hold over 4%. The sequenced material came from peripheral blood. Source of these receptors: a human donor with active COVID-19. The donor label of this sample is uncertain.

The chain links TRBV7-2 to TRBJ2-5; 8 bases align to TRBD1. Unmatched junction bases numbered 6, after V lost 4 bases and J lost 5 bases. The CDR3 extends over 14 amino acids. CDR1 is SGHTA and CDR2 is FQGNSA in the germline V gene. In DNA, the CDR3 is TGTGCCAGCAGCTCAGACAGGGGTAGGGAGACCCAGTACTTC. As protein: CASSSDRGRETQYF.

This clone was picked up a small number of times. The chain joins TRBV7-9 to TRBJ2-7; a possible D gene is TRBD1 (6 bases). The CDR3 runs 14 residues. Trimming took 3 bases from V and 4 from J, leaving 13 bases between them. Germline V CDR1 and CDR2: SEHNR, FQNEAQ (reference sequence). The CDR3 here is CASSLAGTSYEQYF. In nucleotides, the CDR3 is TGTGCCAGCAGCTTGGCCGGGACAAGTTACGAGCAGTACTTC. Supplemented by reference TRBV7-9 and TRBJ2-7, the full variable domain reads DTGVSQNPRHKITKRGQNVTFRCDPISEHNRLYWYRQTLGQGPEFLTYFQNEAQLEKSRLLSDRFSAERPKGSFSTLEIQRTEQGDSAMYLCASSLAGTSYEQYFGPGTRLTVT.

The chain carries TRBV11-3 and TRBJ2-1, with 11 bases identical to TRBD2. The CDR3 has 16 residues. The V segment lost 1 base and the J segment 7 bases; nucleotides outside the gene matches: 6. Germline CDR1 is SGHNT and CDR2 is YENEEA. The CDR3, as DNA: TGTGCCAGCAGCTTAGTGTTTAGCGGGGGGGCTAATGAGCAGTTCTTC. Amino acids: CASSLVFSGGANEQFF.

This chain links TRBV19 with TRBJ2-7, with 7 nucleotides matching TRBD1. This CDR3 spans 15 amino acids. Germline assignment: CDR1 LNHDA and CDR2 SQIVND (reference sequence). With V trimmed by 6 bases and J by 3 bases, 11 bases remained unmatched. CDR3 region: CASRETGAPLYEQYF. Written as DNA, the CDR3 is TGTGCCAGTAGAGAAACAGGGGCCCCTCTCTACGAGCAGTACTTC.

J is TRBJ2-4 and V is TRBV6-5, with unresolved D. Germline CDR1 is MNHEY and CDR2 is SVGAGI. V was clipped by 7 bases and J by 1 base, with 5 bases between them. The CDR3 is made up of 12 amino acids. In DNA, the CDR3 is TGTGCCAGCATCTCGGCCAAAAACATTCAGTACTTC. This gives the protein CASISAKNIQYF.

The J gene is TRBJ1-4, the V gene TRBV27; tentatively, D is TRBD1 (5 bases). The CDR3 runs 15 residues. Germline loops: CDR1 MNHEY, CDR2 SMNVEV (reference sequence). Trimming took off 3 bases at V and 0 bases at J, with 8 bases between the two ends. CDR3 sequence: CASSFLGATNEKLFF. As DNA, the CDR3 is TGTGCCAGCAGTTTTTTAGGGGCAACTAATGAAAAACTGTTTTTT.

This clone has just one count. The V and J genes are TRBV9 and TRBJ1-3; D not certain. Trimming cost V 0 bases and J 0 bases, with 10 bases left between them. The CDR3 runs to 16 residues. The germline V gene has CDR1 SGDLS and CDR2 YYNGEE. DNA of the CDR3: TGTGCCAGCAGCGTAGCTACGGGTTACTCTGGAAACACCATATATTTT. It is translated as CASSVATGYSGNTIYF.

CDR3 nucleotides: TGTGTCGCAGCAATTGGGGCAAGCTCCTACAATGAGCAGTTCTTC. It codes for CVAAIGASSYNEQFF. The genes are TRBV27 and TRBJ2-1; weak D call: TRBD1 (5 bases). Germline CDR1 and CDR2: MNHEY and SMNVEV (reference sequence). The CDR3 totals 15 residues.

The V gene is TRBV29-1, the J gene TRBJ2-7; D is possibly TRBD1 (6 bases). This CDR3 is built from 14 residues. The V end lost 7 bases, the J end lost 7 bases, and 23 bases lay between the germline ends. In germline, CDR1 is SQVTM, CDR2 ANQGSEA. CDR3 coding DNA: TGCAGCGCCCAGTCCATACAGGGTGGTACGGAGCAGTACTTC. As protein: CSAQSIQGGTEQYF.

J is TRBJ2-7 and V is TRBV3-1 (or the pseudogene TRBV3-2); D possibly corresponds to TRBD1 (7 bases). CDR3 length: 17 amino acids. V was trimmed by 3 bases and J by 4 bases, leaving 22 bases between them. The germline V gene has CDR1 LGHDT and CDR2 YNNKEL (reference sequence). The chain's CDR3 is CASSHPTFRGVVYEQYF. In DNA, the CDR3 is TGTGCCAGCAGCCACCCGACTTTCAGGGGGGTAGTATACGAGCAGTACTTC.

In this sample, this clone turned up once. The rearrangement joins TRBV9 to TRBJ2-2; 10 bases are a match to TRBD2. After removal of 3 bases from V and 1 base from J, the junction contained 3 bases not matched to a gene. Germline V gene lookup returns CDR1 SGDLS and CDR2 YYNGEE. This CDR3 has 16 amino acids. For the CDR3, the DNA is TGTGCCAGCAGCGCAAGCGGGAGGGGGAACACCGGGGAGCTGTTTTTT. Its translation: CASSASGRGNTGELFF.

The chain combines TRBV21-1 with TRBJ2-3; the table's TRBD2 call for D was not verified on the DNA. TRBV21-1 is designated a pseudogene. The CDR3 is 15 amino acids. Here the CDR3 reads CASSSGGTGTDTQYF. As DNA, the CDR3 is TGTGCCAGCTCTAGCGGGGGTACGGGCACAGATACGCAGTATTTT.

V is TRBV18 and J is TRBJ1-5, with 9 bases fitting TRBD1. The CDR3 totals 15 residues. V trimming: 3 bases; J trimming: 6 bases; junction bases outside the gene matches: 6. Per the germline V gene, CDR1 is KGHSH and CDR2 is LQKENI. CDR3 sequence (DNA): TGTGCCAGCTCACCGGGGGACAGGGAGAGTCAGCCCCAGCATTTT. Translating gives CASSPGDRESQPQHF.

V usage is TRBV7-8 and J usage is TRBJ1-2; 7 nucleotides match TRBD1. CDR3 length: 15 amino acids. Trimming at V came to 7 bases and at J to 4 bases, leaving 12 bases not matched to a gene. Germline loops: CDR1 SGHVS, CDR2 FQNEAQ. The CDR3 DNA follows: TGTGCCAGCACCCTAACGGGGCAGGGGGGCTATGGCTACACCTTC. Its translation is CASTLTGQGGYGYTF.

V usage is TRBV7-9 and J usage is TRBJ2-7; D is perhaps TRBD1 (6 bases). CDR1 and CDR2 (germline): SEHNR, FQNEAQ (reference sequence). There are 14 residues in the CDR3. Trimming stripped 5 bases from V and 5 bases from J, with 16 bases between. The CDR3 loop is CASSKSPGVHEQYF. CDR3 DNA: TGTGCCAGCAGCAAATCACCAGGGGTGCACGAGCAGTACTTC.

V and J are TRBV3-1 (or the pseudogene TRBV3-2) and TRBJ2-7; 9 nucleotides line up with TRBD2. The CDR3 consists of 15 residues. Germline V CDR1 and CDR2: LGHDT, YNNKEL (reference sequence). V was clipped by 6 bases and J by 3 bases; unmatched bases: 9. The DNA for the CDR3 is TGTGCCAGCAGTCCGATAGCGGGGGATGTCTACGAGCAGTACTTC. It specifies CASSPIAGDVYEQYF.

CDR3 in DNA: TGTGCCAGCAGCGAAAAGGGGACAGCCAAGCAGTACTTC. This codes for CASSEKGTAKQYF. The genes are TRBV27 and TRBJ2-7; 7 nucleotides agree with TRBD1. The CDR3 has 13 residues. CDR1 is MNHEY, CDR2 SMNVEV, per germline (reference sequence). After removal of 6 bases from V and 8 bases from J, the junction contained 10 bases not matched to a gene.

This clone was seen only a few times. This chain links TRBV6-2 or TRBV6-3 with TRBJ1-6; TRBD1 agrees at 8 bases. Losses at the gene ends were 5 bases for V and 7 bases for J; bases not matched to a gene: 4. This CDR3 spans 14 amino acids. CDR1 and CDR2 (germline): MNHEY, SVGEGT. The CDR3 nucleotides are TGTGCCAGCAGTCGGACAGGGTGGAATTCACCCCTCCACTTT. The encoded protein is CASSRTGWNSPLHF.

The chain uses TRBV18 and TRBJ2-6; a possible D gene is TRBD1 (6 bases). The germline gives CDR1 KGHSH, CDR2 LQKENI. This CDR3 spans 19 amino acids. V was pared by 2 bases and J by 0 bases, with 17 bases between. This CDR3 is CASSPGTGTPGSGANVLTF. Written as DNA, the CDR3 is TGTGCCAGCTCACCAGGGACCGGGACACCCGGCTCTGGGGCCAACGTCCTGACTTTC.

The rearrangement joins TRBV12-5 to TRBJ2-2; weak D call: TRBD1 (6 bases). V was trimmed by 2 bases and J by 6 bases, leaving 7 bases between them. Germline loops: CDR1 LGHNT, CDR2 FRNRAP. This CDR3 region has 13 residues. CDR3 sequence reads: CASGLRTAGELFF. In nucleotides, the CDR3 is TGTGCTAGTGGTTTGAGGACAGCCGGGGAGCTGTTTTTT.